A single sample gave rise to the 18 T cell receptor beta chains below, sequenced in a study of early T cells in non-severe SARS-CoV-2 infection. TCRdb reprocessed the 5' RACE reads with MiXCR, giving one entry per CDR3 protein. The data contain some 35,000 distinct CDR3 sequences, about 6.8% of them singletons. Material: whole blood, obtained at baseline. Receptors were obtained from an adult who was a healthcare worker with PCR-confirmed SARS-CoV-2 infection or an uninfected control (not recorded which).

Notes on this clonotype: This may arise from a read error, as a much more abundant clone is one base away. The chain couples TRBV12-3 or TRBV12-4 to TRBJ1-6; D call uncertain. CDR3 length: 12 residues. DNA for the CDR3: TGTGCCTGCAGATCCGGGAATTCACCCCTCCACTTT. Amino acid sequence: CACRSGNSPLHF.

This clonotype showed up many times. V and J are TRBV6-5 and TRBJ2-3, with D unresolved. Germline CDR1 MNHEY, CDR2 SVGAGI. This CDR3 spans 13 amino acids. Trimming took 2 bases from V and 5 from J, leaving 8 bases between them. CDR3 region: CASSYGERDTQYF. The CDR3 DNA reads TGTGCCAGCAGTTACGGCGAGAGAGATACGCAGTATTTT.

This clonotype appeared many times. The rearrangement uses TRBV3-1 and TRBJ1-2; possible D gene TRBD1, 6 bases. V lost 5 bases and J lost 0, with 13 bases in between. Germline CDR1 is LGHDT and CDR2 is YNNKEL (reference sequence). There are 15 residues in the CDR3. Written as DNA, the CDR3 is TGTGCCAGCAGCTCCCGGGACACCGCTAACTATGGCTACACCTTC. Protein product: CASSSRDTANYGYTF.

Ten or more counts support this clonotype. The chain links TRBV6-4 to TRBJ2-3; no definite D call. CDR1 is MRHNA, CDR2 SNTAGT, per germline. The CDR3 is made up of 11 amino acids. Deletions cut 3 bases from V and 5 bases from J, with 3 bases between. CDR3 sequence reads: CASSEGDTQYF. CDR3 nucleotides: TGTGCCAGCAGTGAAGGAGATACGCAGTATTTT.

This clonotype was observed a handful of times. CDR3 sequence: CSAGLTGAYNEQFF. The CDR3 DNA reads TGCAGTGCTGGTCTAACGGGAGCTTACAATGAGCAGTTCTTC. V usage is TRBV20-1 and J usage is TRBJ2-1, with D maybe TRBD2 (6 bases). Trimming removed 5 bases at V and 4 bases at J, with 15 bases between. The CDR3 sequence is 14 residues long. The germline V gene encodes CDR1 DFQATT and CDR2 SNEGSKA (reference sequence).

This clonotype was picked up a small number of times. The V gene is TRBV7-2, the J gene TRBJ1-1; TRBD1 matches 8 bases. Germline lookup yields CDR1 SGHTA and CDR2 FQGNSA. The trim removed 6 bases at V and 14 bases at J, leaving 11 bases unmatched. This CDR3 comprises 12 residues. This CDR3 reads CASRVNRGAAFF. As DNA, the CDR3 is TGTGCCAGCAGGGTCAACAGGGGGGCCGCCTTCTTT.

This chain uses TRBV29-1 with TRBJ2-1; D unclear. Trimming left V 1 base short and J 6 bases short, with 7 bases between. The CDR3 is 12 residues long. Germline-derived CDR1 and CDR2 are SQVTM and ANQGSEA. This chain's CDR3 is CSVEGVRNEQFF. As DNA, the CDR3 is TGCAGCGTTGAAGGGGTCCGCAATGAGCAGTTCTTC.

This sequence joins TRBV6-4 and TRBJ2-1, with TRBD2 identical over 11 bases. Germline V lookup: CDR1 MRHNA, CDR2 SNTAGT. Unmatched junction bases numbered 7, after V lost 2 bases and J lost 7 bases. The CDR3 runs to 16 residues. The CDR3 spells CASSDRLAGGLNEQFF. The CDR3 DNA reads TGTGCCAGCAGTGACCGTCTAGCGGGAGGTCTGAATGAGCAGTTCTTC.

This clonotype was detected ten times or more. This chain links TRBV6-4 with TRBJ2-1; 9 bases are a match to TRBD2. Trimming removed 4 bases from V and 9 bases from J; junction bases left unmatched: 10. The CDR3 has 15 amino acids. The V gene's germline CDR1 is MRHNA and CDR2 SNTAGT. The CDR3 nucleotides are TGTGCCAGCAGTGCCCGAGTAGCGGGAGCTGGTGAGCAGTTCTTC. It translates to CASSARVAGAGEQFF.

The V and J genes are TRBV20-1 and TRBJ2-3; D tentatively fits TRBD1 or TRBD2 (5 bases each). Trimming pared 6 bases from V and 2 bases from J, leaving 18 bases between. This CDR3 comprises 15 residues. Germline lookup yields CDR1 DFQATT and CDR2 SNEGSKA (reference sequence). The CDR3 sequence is CSAIRAIGTTDTQYF. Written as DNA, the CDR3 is TGCAGTGCCATCCGAGCGATCGGGACCACAGATACGCAGTATTTT.

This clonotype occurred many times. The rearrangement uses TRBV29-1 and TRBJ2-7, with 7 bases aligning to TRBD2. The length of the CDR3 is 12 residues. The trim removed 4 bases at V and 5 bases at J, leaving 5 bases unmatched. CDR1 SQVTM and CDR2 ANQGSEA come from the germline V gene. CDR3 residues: CSVGEGLHEQYF. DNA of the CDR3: TGCAGCGTTGGGGAGGGACTCCACGAGCAGTACTTC.

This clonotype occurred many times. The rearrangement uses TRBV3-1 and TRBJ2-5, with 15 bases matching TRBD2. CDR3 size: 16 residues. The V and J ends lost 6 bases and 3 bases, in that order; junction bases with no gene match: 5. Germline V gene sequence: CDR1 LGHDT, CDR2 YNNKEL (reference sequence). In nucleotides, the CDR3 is TGTGCCAGCAGTCTAGGACTAGCGGGAGGGGAAGAGACCCAGTACTTC. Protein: CASSLGLAGGEETQYF.

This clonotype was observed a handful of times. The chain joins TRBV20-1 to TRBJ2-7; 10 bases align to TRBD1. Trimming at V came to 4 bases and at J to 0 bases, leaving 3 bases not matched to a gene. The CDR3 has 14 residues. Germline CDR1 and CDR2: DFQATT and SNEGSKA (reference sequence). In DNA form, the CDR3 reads TGCAGTGCTATGACAGGGGGCGCCTCCTACGAGCAGTACTTC. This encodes CSAMTGGASYEQYF.

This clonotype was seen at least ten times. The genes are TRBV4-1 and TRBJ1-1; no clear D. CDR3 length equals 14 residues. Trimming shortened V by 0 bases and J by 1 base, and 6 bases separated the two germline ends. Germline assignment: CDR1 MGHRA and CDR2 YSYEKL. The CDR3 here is CASSQDAGNTEAFF. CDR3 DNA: TGCGCCAGCAGCCAAGACGCAGGGAACACTGAAGCTTTCTTT.

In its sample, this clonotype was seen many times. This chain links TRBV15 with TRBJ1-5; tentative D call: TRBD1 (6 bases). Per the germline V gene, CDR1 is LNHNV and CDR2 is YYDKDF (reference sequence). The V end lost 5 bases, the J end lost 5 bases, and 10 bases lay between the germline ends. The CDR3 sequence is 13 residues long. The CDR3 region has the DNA TGTGCCACCAGCCGGGGGGGGCATCAGCCCCAGCATTTT. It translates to CATSRGGHQPQHF.

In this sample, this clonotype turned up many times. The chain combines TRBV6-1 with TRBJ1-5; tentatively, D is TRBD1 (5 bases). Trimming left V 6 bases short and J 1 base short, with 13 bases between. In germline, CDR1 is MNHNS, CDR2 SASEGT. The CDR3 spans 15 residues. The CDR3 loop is CASSLVGGSNQPQHF. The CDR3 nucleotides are TGTGCCAGCAGCCTCGTGGGGGGGAGCAATCAGCCCCAGCATTTT.

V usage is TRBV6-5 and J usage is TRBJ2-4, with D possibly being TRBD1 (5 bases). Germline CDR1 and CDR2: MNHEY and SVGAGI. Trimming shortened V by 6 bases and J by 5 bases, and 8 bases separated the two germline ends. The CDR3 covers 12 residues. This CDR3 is CASRTVENIQYF. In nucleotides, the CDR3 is TGTGCCAGCAGGACAGTTGAAAACATTCAGTACTTC.

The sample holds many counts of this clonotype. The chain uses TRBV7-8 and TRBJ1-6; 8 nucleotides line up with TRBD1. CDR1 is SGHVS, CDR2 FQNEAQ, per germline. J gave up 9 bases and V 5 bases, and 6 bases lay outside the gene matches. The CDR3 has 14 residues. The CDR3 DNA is TGTGCCAGCAGCGTCGACAGGGGCGGTTCACCCCTCCACTTT. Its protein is CASSVDRGGSPLHF.